Below, one T cell receptor beta chain is given with its context. Its antigen remains unknown. Per germline, CDR1 MNHNS and CDR2 SASEGT. After removal of 7 bases from V and 2 bases from J, the junction contained 2 bases not matched to a gene. This CDR3 contains 14 residues. PCR involved 60 Vbeta and 13 Jbeta primers. TCRdb's copy holds only in-frame clones and misses some; the assay was immunoSEQ multiplex PCR. In the table there are 200,000 or so clones, over 75% of which are singletons. These data originate in a study of cytomegalovirus exposure and HLA in healthy donors. Study summary: A prior study identified approximately 120 million unique TCR beta sequences from about 179 million T cells.

Study-level findings and limits: Later analysis indicated greater clonal expansion among HLA-associated TCR beta chains than among equally common other chains. Compared with the roughly 700-donor mean, an Asian-associated ancestry cluster reportedly had fewer N-insertions, according to a later analysis.

The receptor comes from a young woman in good health and CMV-seronegative. The rearrangement uses TRBV6-1 and TRBJ2-1, with 10 nucleotides matching TRBD2. Input material: PBMCs. The CDR3 loop is CASKLAGTYNEQFF. DNA of the CDR3: TGTGCCAGCAAACTAGCGGGGACCTACAATGAGCAGTTCTTC.